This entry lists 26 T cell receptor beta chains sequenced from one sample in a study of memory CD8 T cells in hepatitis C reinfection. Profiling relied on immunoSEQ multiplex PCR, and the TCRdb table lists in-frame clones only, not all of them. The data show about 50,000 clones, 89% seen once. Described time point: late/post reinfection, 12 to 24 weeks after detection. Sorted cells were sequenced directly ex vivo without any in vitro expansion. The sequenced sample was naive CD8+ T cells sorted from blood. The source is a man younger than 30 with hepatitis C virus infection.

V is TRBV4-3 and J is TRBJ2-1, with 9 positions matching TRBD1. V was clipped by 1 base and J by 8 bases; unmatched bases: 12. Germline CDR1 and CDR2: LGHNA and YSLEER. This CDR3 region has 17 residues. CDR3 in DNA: TGCGCCAGCAGCCAAGGGTATGCACGGACAGGGGCTTATGAGCAGTTCTTC. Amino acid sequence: CASSQGYARTGAYEQFF.

This CDR3 reads CASSSQRGGQVYNEQFF. For the CDR3, the DNA is TGTGCCAGCAGCTCCCAAAGGGGGGGACAGGTCTACAATGAGCAGTTCTTC. The genes are TRBV9 and TRBJ2-1; the D gene is possibly TRBD1 (8 bases). The germline gives CDR1 SGDLS, CDR2 YYNGEE. This CDR3 spans 17 amino acids. V was trimmed by 4 bases and J by 3 bases, leaving 20 bases between them.

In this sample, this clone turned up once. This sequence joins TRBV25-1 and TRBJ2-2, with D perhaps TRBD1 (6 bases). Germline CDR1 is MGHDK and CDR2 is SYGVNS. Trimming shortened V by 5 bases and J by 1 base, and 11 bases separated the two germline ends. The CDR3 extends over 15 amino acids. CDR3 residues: CASSTRTVNTGELFF. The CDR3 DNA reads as TGTGCCAGCAGTACCCGGACAGTGAACACCGGGGAGCTGTTTTTT.

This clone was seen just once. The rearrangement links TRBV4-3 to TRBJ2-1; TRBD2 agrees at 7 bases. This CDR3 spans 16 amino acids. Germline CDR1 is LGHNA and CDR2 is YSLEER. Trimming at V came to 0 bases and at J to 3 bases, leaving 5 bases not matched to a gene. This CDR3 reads CASSQEMAGDYNEQFF. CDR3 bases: TGCGCCAGCAGCCAAGAAATGGCGGGGGACTACAATGAGCAGTTCTTC.

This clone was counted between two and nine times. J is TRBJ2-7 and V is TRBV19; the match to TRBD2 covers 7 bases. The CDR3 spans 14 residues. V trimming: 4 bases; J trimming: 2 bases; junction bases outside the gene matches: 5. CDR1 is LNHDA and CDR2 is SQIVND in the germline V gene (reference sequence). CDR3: CASSTTSTAYEQYF. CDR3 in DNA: TGTGCCAGTAGTACGACTAGCACCGCCTACGAGCAGTACTTC.

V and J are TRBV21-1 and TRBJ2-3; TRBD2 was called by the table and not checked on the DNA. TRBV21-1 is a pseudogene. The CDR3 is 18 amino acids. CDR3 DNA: TGTGCCAGCACCCTCCGGGGACTAGGGCAGGGGCGGACAGATACGCAGTATTTT. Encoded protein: CASTLRGLGQGRTDTQYF.

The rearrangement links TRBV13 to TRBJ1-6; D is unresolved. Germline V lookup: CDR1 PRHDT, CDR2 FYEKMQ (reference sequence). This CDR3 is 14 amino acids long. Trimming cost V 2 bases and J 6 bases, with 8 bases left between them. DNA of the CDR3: TGTGCCAGCAGCTTACTAGGTGGTAATTCACCCCTCCACTTT. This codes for CASSLLGGNSPLHF.

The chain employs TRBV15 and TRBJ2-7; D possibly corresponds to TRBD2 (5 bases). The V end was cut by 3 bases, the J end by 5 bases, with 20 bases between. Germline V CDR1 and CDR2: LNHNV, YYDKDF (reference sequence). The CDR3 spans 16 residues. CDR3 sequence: CATSRGGAAYGNEQYF. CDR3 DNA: TGTGCCACCAGCAGGGGCGGAGCTGCTTACGGGAACGAGCAGTACTTC.

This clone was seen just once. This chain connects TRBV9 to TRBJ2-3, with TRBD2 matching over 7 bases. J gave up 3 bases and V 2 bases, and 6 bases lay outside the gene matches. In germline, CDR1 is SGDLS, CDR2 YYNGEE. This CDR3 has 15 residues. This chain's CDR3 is CASSVGGERTDTQYF. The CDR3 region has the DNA TGTGCCAGCAGCGTTGGGGGGGAGAGAACAGATACGCAGTATTTT.

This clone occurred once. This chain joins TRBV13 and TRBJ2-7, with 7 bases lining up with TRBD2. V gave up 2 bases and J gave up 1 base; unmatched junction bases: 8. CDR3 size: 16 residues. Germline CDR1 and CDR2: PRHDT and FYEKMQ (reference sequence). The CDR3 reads CASSLSGGIESYEQYF. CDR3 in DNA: TGTGCCAGCAGCTTATCCGGGGGGATTGAGTCCTACGAGCAGTACTTC.

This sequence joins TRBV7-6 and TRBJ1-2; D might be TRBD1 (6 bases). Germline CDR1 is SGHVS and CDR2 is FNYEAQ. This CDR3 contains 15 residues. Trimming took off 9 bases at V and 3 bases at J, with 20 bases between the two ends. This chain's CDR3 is CARGRGGQYHYGYTF. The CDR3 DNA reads TGTGCCAGGGGGAGGGGGGGGCAGTACCACTATGGCTACACCTTC.

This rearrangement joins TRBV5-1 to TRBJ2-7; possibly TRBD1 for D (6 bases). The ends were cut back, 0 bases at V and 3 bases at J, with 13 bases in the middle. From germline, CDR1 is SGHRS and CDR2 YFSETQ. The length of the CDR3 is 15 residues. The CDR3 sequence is CASSLAGAGLYEQYV. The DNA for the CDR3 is TGCGCCAGCAGCTTGGCAGGGGCAGGGCTCTACGAGCAGTACGTC.

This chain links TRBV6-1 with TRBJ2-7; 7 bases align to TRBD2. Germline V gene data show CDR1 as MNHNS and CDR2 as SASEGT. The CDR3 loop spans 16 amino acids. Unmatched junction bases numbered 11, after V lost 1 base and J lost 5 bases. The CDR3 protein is CASSEETGLGIHEQYF. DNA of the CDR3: TGTGCCAGCAGTGAAGAGACCGGACTAGGGATCCACGAGCAGTACTTC.

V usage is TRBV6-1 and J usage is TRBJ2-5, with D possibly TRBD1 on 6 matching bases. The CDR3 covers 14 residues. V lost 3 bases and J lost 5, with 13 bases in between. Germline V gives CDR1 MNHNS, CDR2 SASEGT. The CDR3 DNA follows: TGTGCCAGCAGTGATCAGGGGCTTGAGGAGACCCAGTACTTC. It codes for CASSDQGLEETQYF.

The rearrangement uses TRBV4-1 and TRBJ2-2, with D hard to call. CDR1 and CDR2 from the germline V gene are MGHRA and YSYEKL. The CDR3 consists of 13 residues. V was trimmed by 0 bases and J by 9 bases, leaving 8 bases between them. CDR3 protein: CASSQERFRELFF. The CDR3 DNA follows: TGCGCCAGCAGCCAAGAGAGGTTCAGGGAGCTGTTTTTT.

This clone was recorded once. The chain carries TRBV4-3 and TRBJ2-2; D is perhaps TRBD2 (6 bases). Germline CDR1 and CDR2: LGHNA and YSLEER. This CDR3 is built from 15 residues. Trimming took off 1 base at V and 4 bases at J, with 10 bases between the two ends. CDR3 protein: CASSQVLGGTGELFF. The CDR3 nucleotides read TGCGCCAGCAGCCAAGTGCTGGGGGGCACCGGGGAGCTGTTTTTT.

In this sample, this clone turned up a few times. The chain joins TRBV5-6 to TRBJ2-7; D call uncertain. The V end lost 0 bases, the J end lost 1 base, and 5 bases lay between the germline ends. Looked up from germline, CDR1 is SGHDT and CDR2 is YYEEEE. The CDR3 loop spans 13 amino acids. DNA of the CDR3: TGTGCCAGCAGCTTGGAACAGTCCTACGAGCAGTACGTC. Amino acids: CASSLEQSYEQYV.

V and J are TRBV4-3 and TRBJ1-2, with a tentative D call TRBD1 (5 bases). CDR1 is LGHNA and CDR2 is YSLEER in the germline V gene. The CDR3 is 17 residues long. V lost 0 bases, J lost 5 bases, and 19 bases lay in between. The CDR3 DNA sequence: TGCGCCAGCAGCCAAGACTTAGGGAATAGGGGATCGTATGGCTACACCTTC. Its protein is CASSQDLGNRGSYGYTF.

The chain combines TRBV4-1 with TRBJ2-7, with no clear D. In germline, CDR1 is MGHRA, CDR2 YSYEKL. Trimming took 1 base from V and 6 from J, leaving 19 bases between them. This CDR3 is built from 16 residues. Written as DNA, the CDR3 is TGCGCCAGCAGCCAAGTATCGTCCGATGGGCCCTCCGAGCAGTACTTC. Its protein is CASSQVSSDGPSEQYF.

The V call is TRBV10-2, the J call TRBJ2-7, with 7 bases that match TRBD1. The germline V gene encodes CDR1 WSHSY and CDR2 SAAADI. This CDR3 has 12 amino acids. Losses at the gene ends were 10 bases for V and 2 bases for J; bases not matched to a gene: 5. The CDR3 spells CATTTGTYEQYF. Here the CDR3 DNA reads TGCGCCACCACGACAGGGACCTACGAGCAGTACTTC.

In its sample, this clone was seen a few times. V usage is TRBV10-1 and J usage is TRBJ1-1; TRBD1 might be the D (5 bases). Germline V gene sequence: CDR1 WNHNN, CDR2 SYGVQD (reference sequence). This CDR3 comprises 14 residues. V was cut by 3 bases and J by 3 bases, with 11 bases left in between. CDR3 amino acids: CASSDPDRDTEAFF. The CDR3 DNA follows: TGCGCCAGCAGTGATCCCGACAGAGACACTGAAGCTTTCTTT.

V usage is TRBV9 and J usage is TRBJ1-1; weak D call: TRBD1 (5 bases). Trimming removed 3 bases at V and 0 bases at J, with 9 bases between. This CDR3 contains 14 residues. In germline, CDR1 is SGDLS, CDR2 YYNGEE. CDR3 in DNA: TGTGCCAGCAGCGCCCAACAGGTGAACACTGAAGCTTTCTTT. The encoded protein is CASSAQQVNTEAFF.

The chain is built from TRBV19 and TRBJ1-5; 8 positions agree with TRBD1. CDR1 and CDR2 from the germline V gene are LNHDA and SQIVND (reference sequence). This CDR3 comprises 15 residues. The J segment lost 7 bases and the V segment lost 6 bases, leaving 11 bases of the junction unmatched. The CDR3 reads CASSRSTGVPQPQHF. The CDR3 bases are TGTGCCAGTAGCCGTTCGACAGGGGTTCCGCAGCCCCAGCATTTT.

The CDR3 is CASTLGGDTQYF. The CDR3 DNA reads as TGTGCCAGCACCTTAGGAGGAGATACGCAGTATTTT. V is TRBV27 and J is TRBJ2-3; maybe TRBD2 (5 bases). Trimming shortened V by 7 bases and J by 5 bases, and 10 bases separated the two germline ends. Looked up from germline, CDR1 is MNHEY and CDR2 is SMNVEV (reference sequence). The CDR3 spans 12 residues.

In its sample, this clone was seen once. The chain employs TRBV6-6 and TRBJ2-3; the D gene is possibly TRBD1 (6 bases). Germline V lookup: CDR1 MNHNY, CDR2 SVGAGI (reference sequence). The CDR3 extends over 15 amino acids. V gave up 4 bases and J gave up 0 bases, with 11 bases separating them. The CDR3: CASSSDRSSTDTQYF. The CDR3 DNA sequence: TGTGCCAGCAGTTCTGACAGGAGTAGCACAGATACGCAGTATTTT.

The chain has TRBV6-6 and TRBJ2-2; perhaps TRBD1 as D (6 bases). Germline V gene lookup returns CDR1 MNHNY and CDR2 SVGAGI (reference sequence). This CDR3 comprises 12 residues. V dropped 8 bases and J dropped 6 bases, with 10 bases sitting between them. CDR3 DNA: TGTGCCAGCGGCAACAGGGCCGGGGAGCTGTTTTTT. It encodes CASGNRAGELFF.